The T cell receptor beta chain described here comes from a study of shared clonotypes between healthy human individuals. Naive CD8 cells, CD45RO-negative and positively selected for CCR7, excluded terminally differentiated effector memory CD45RA+ cells. Libraries were prepared by immunoSEQ multiplex PCR; TCRdb keeps only in-frame clonotypes and omits some of them. This sample yields about 2.2 million clones, of which about 93% are seen a single time; more than 1.5% belongs to the top ten. The V segment lost 3 bases and the J segment 5 bases; nucleotides outside the gene matches: 4. The germline CDR1 and CDR2 sequences are MGHDK and SYGVNS. The CDR3 covers 15 residues.

This sequence joins TRBV25-1 and TRBJ2-1; 10 bases are a match to TRBD2. This clonotype was obtained from a man younger than 35 in good health. Some clones in this sample may be carry-over from other donors' samples. The sequenced sample consisted of naive CD8+ T cells from PBMCs. The CDR3: CASSDSGLADNEQFF. For the CDR3, the DNA is TGTGCCAGCAGTGATTCCGGACTAGCGGACAATGAGCAGTTCTTC.